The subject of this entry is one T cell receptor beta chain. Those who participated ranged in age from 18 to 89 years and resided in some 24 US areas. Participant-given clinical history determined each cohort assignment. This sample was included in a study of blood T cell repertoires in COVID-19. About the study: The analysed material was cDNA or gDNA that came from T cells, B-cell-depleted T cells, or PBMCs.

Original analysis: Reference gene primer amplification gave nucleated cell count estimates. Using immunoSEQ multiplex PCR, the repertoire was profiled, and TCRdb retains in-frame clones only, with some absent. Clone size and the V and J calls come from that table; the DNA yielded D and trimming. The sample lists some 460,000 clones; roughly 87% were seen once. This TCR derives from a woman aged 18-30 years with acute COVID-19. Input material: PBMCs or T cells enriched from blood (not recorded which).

The DNA of the CDR3 is TGTGCCAGCAGCCCGGGGTTGATTGAAAAACTGTTTTTT. Its protein is CASSPGLIEKLFF. The chain recombines TRBV3-1 (or the pseudogene TRBV3-2) with TRBJ1-4; D not resolved. Trimming cost V 4 bases and J 7 bases, with 10 bases left between them. The CDR3 covers 13 residues. CDR1 LGHDT and CDR2 YNNKEL come from the germline V gene (reference sequence).